One sample yielded the 2 T cell receptor beta chains listed below, sequenced in a study of beta chain features in type 1 diabetes. Reverse transcribing all isolated RNA meant expressed TCRB transcripts were sequenced. Clones were read by immunoSEQ multiplex PCR, and TCRdb kept only the in-frame ones, dropping some. The data hold 400,000 to 450,000 clones, with over 11% observed a single time. Sample: naive CD4+ T cells from blood. All receptors derive from a man aged 25 to 45 in good health.

The J gene is TRBJ2-1, the V gene TRBV9; possibly TRBD2 for D (6 bases). Trimming removed 6 bases from V and 1 base from J, with 11 bases in between. This CDR3 has 14 residues. Per the germline V gene, CDR1 is SGDLS and CDR2 is YYNGEE. CDR3 in DNA: TGTGCCAGCACCAGTAGCGGTTCCTACAATGAGCAGTTCTTC. Protein: CASTSSGSYNEQFF.

Comment on this clone: Compared with germline, one end of the junction differs, possibly owing to a read error. V and J are TRBV7-7 and TRBJ2-5; D not certain. CDR1 SSHAT and CDR2 FNYEAQ come from the germline V gene (reference sequence). The CDR3 sequence is 14 residues long. Written as DNA, the CDR3 is TGTGCTAGCAGCTTAGGGAACCACCAAGAGACCCAGTACTTC. This encodes CASSLGNHQETQYF.